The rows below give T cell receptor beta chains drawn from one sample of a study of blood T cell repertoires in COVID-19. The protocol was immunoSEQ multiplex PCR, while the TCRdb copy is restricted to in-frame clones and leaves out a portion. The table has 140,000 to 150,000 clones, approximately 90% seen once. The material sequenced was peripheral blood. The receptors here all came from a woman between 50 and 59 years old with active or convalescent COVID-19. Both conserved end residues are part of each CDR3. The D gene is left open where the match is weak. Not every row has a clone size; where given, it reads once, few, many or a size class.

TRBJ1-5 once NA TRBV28 TGTGCCAGCAGTTTTAATACAGGATCCTCTCCCCAGCATTTT CASSFNTGSSPQHF
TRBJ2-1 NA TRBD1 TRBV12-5 TGTGCTAGTGGTTCGACAGGGGGGCCTAAAGGTGGGAATGAGCAGTTCTTC CASGSTGGPKGGNEQFF
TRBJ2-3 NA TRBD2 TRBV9 TGTGCCAGCAGCGCTAGCGGGGGGGAGAGCACAGATACGCAGTATTTT CASSASGGESTDTQYF
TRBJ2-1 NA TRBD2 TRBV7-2 TGTGCCAGCAGCCGTAGTGTGCCGGGGGGAGGAAATGAGCAGTTCTTC CASSRSVPGGGNEQFF
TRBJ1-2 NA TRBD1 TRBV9 TGTGCCAGCAGCCGGGACAGGGGCGACAGGGGCTACACCTTC CASSRDRGDRGYTF
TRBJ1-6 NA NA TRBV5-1 TGCGCCAGCAGCTTGGATCCAGGGGCCCTCTCCTATAATTCACCCCTCCACTTT CASSLDPGALSYNSPLHF
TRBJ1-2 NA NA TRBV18 TGTGCCAGCTCACCGGAGGTTGACTATGGCTACACCTTC CASSPEVDYGYTF
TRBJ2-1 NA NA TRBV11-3 TGTGCCAGCTGGCGGGCGGAGTTCTCCTACAATGAGCAGTTCTTC CASWRAEFSYNEQFF
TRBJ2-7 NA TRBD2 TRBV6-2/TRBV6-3 TGTGCCAGCAGTCGGGCCTCCGGGACTAGCGGCCACGAGCAGTACTTC CASSRASGTSGHEQYF
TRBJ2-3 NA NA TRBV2 TGTGCCAGCGGTACAGGGTCTATCGCAGATACGCAGTATTTT CASGTGSIADTQYF
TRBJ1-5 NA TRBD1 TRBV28 TGTGCCAGCAGTTTATGGGCAGGGGGCTATCAGCCCCAGCATTTT CASSLWAGGYQPQHF
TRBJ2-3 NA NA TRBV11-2 TGTGCCAGCAGTACCCGCGGGGTGGGCACAGATACGCAGTATTTT CASSTRGVGTDTQYF
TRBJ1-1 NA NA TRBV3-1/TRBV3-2 TGTGCCAGCAGCCAAGCAGGCAGGGGCACTGAAGCTTTCTTT CASSQAGRGTEAFF
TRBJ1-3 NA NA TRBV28 NA CASSSSGQFSGNTIYF
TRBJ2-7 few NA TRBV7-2 TGTGCCAGCAGCCAACAGAGCGGACCTAGCGAGCAGTACTTC CASSQQSGPSEQYF
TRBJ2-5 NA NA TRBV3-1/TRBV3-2 TGTGCCAGCAGAGGCGGAGTTCAAGAGACCCAGTACTTC CASRGGVQETQYF
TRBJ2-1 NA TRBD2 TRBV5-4 TGTGCCAGCAGCGGGGGCGGTGGGACTAGCGGGGTCTACAATGAGCAGTTCTTC CASSGGGGTSGVYNEQFF
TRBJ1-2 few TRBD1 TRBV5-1 TGCGCCAGCAGCACCTGGGACAGCAACTACACCTTC CASSTWDSNYTF
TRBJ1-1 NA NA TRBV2 TGTGCCAGCACCAAGGGGGAGGGTCGAGCTTTCTTT CASTKGEGRAFF
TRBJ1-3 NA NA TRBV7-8 TGTGCCAGCAGCTTCGGGGGGAGCCTCTCTGGAAACACCATATATTTT CASSFGGSLSGNTIYF
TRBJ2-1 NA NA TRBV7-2 TGTGCCAGCAGCCCGCGCAGGGTCCATGAGCAGTTCTTC CASSPRRVHEQFF
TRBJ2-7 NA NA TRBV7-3 TGTGCCAGCAGTTCAGCTGGGGCAGGAATTTACGAGCAGTACTTC CASSSAGAGIYEQYF
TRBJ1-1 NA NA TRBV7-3 TGTGCCAGCAGCATGGGGCCTTTGAACACTGAAGCTTTCTTT CASSMGPLNTEAFF
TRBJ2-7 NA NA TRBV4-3 TGCGCCAGCAGCCAAGCCGCGATTGGGTCGGGATACGAGCAGTACTTC CASSQAAIGSGYEQYF
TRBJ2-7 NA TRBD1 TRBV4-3 TGCGCCAGCAGCCAAGATTCGGGACAGGGAGGGTTCTACGAGCAGTACTTC CASSQDSGQGGFYEQYF
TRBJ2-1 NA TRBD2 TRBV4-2 TGTGCCAGCAGCCAAGGGTTTCTAGCGGGAGAAAAGAATGAGCAGTTCTTC CASSQGFLAGEKNEQFF
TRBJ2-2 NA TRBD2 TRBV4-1 TGCGCCAGCAGCCAAATTCGCGGGGGGGACACCGGGGAGCTGTTTTTT CASSQIRGGDTGELFF
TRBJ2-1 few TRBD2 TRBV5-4 TGTGCCAGCAGCTCCGGGGGACTAGCGGGACACAATGAGCAGTTCTTC CASSSGGLAGHNEQFF
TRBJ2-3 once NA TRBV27 TGTGCCAGCAGTTTACTCCATCAAACAGGGCCAGATACGCAGTATTTT CASSLLHQTGPDTQYF
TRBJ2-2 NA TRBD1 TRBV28 TGTGCCAGCAGTTTATTTACAGGGGGCGTTTTGGACACCGGGGAGCTGTTTTTT CASSLFTGGVLDTGELFF
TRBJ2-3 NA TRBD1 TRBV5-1 TGCGCCAGCAGCTTGCCGGGACAGGGTGTAGATACGCAGTATTTT CASSLPGQGVDTQYF
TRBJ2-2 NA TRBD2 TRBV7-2 TGTGCCAGCAGCTTGGCTAGCGGGGTAAACACCGGGGAGCTGTTTTTT CASSLASGVNTGELFF
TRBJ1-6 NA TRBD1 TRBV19 TGTGCCAGTAGTATCTATCGACAGGGGCATAATTCACCCCTCCACTTT CASSIYRQGHNSPLHF
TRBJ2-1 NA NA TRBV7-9 TGTGCCAGCAGCTTAGCGGGAGCCAATGAGCAGTTCTTC CASSLAGANEQFF
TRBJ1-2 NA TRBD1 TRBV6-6 TGTGCCAGCAGTTACTCGCCAGGGGGCGGCTATGGCTACACCTTC CASSYSPGGGYGYTF
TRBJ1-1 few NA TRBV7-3 TGTGCCAGCAGCGTTGGACACTCGAACACTGAAGCTTTCTTT CASSVGHSNTEAFF
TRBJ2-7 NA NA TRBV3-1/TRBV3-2 TGTGCCAGCAGCCCCCGGGCAGGACTCGAGCAGTACTTC CASSPRAGLEQYF
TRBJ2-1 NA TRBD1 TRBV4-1 TGCGCCAGCAGCCAAGATCCCGTGCGAGGGGGCATCAATGAGCAGTTCTTC CASSQDPVRGGINEQFF
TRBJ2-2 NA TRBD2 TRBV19 TGTGCCAGTAAGCGGGAATCAACCGGGGAGCTGTTTTTT CASKRESTGELFF
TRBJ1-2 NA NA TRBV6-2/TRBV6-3 TGTGCCAGCAGCCCGGGCACAACCTATGGCTACACCTTC CASSPGTTYGYTF
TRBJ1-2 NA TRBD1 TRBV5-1 TGCGCCAGCAGCCTCGACAGGGGCGCTAACTATGGCTACACCTTC CASSLDRGANYGYTF
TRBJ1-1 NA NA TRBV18 TGTGCCAGCTCACCGCGGGGGCTGAACACTGAAGCTTTCTTT CASSPRGLNTEAFF
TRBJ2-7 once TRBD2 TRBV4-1 TGCGCCAGCAGCCAAGGACTAGCGGGAGACCTAACCTACGAGCAGTACTTC CASSQGLAGDLTYEQYF
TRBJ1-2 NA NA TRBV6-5 TGTGCCAGCAGTTACGCTCATACAGGGCCTGGCTACACCTTC CASSYAHTGPGYTF
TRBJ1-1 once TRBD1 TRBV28 TGTGCCAGCAAACAGGGGGCAAACACTGAAGCTTTCTTT CASKQGANTEAFF
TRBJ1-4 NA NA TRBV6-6 TGTGCCAGCAGTCCCGCGGGGGCCGATTACTCGGGCGCAACTAATGAAAAACTGTTTTTT CASSPAGADYSGATNEKLFF
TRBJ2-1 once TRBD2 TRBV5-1 TGCGCCAGCAGCCCCCTGAGGGCGACTAGCGGGGGGGCGAGCTCCTACAATGAGCAGTTCTTC CASSPLRATSGGASSYNEQFF
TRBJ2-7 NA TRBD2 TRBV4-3 TGCGCCAGCAGCCAAGATAGGGCGGGGGGGTCCTACGAGCAGTACTTC CASSQDRAGGSYEQYF
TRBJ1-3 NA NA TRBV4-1 TGCGCCAGCAGCCAAGATACTAGTCCAGGAAACACCATATATTTT CASSQDTSPGNTIYF
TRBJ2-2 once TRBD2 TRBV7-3 TGTGCCAGCAGCCCTTTAAAGTCCCTGACTAGCCTTAACGCCGGGGAGCTGTTTTTT CASSPLKSLTSLNAGELFF
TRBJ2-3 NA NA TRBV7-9 TGTGCCAGCAGCTTAGCGCCCGGAGATACGCAGTATTTT CASSLAPGDTQYF
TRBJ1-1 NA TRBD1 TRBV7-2 TGTGCCAGCAGCGCATCAGGGGGGAACACTGAAGCTTTCTTT CASSASGGNTEAFF
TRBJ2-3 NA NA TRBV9 TGTGCCAGCAGCGCCACTGGACTGAGCACAGATACGCAGTATTTT CASSATGLSTDTQYF